A single sample is the source of the 13 T cell receptor beta chains below, sequenced in a study of synovial regulatory T cells in juvenile arthritis. TCRdb's table, derived via immunoSEQ multiplex PCR, lists solely in-frame clones and lacks some. Its table lists 6,400 or so clones. Material: Treg cells from blood. Stated subset: remaining (HLA-DR-negative) circulating blood Treg cells. These receptor sequences come from a donor between 2 and 29 years old with juvenile idiopathic arthritis.

The V call is TRBV19, the J call TRBJ1-1; as DNA is missing, the TRBD1 call by TCRdb cannot be tested. The CDR3 contains 16 residues. Only the protein is available. Germline V lookup: CDR1 LNHDA, CDR2 SQIVND (reference sequence). CDR3 sequence reads: CASSINNFRGPSRAFF.

V gene TRBV5-4 combines with J gene TRBJ1-2. The CDR3 loop spans 14 amino acids. The entry carries no DNA sequence. Per germline, CDR1 SGHNT and CDR2 YYREEE (reference sequence). CDR3 loop: CASSNDLGIGGYTF. Together with reference TRBV5-4 and TRBJ1-2, the CDR3 gives the full variable domain: ETGVTQSPTHLIKTRGQQVTLRCSSQSGHNTVSWYQQALGQGPQFIFQYYREEENGRGNFPPRFSGLQFPNYSSELNVNALELDDSALYLCASSNDLGIGGYTFGSGTRLTVV.

The CDR3 here is CASADSGTGAYGYTF. V is TRBV2 and J is TRBJ1-2. CDR3 length equals 15 residues. Only the protein sequence is given. Per the germline V gene, CDR1 is SNHLY and CDR2 is FYNNEI.

V gene TRBV6-1 combines with J gene TRBJ2-3. The germline CDR1 and CDR2 sequences are MNHNS and SASEGT. This CDR3 has 14 residues. No DNA is given. CDR3 in amino acids: CASEAVVGPDTQYF.

The genes are TRBV14 and TRBJ1-2; TCRdb selects TRBD1, and the lack of DNA leaves this call unchecked. The CDR3 covers 16 residues. The DNA is unrecorded. Germline V gene sequence: CDR1 SGHDN, CDR2 FVKESK. CDR3 loop: CASSQGPTRYNYGYTF.

V gene TRBV28 combines with J gene TRBJ1-5; the D call from TCRdb, TRBD1, cannot be confirmed without DNA. The CDR3 is 16 amino acids. DNA was not recorded. CDR1 is MDHEN, CDR2 SYDVKM, per germline. CDR3 sequence: CASTRDRLYSNQPQHF.

The gene calls are TRBV10-3 and TRBJ1-4; the D call of TRBD1 rests on TCRdb alone, since no DNA is present to check it. This CDR3 is 13 amino acids long. No DNA is recorded. CDR1 and CDR2 from the germline V gene are ENHRY and SYGVKD. This CDR3 is CAIRGQGDEKLFF.

This clone registers medium-sized by frequency. V usage is TRBV7-2 and J usage is TRBJ1-6; the D gene TCRdb calls, TRBD1, cannot be checked with no DNA. This CDR3 contains 12 residues. DNA for this receptor is not on file. The V gene's germline CDR1 is SGHTA and CDR2 FQGNSA. CDR3 in amino acids: CASSLQGTPLHF.

The chain carries TRBV5-6 and TRBJ1-1. CDR3 length equals 14 residues. The coding DNA is unavailable. CDR1 and CDR2 from the germline V gene are SGHDT and YYEEEE. The CDR3 loop reads CASSLLGKDTEAFF.

This chain joins TRBV7-2 and TRBJ2-4; TCRdb gives TRBD2 as the D gene, but with no DNA this cannot be confirmed. The CDR3 is made up of 18 amino acids. DNA was not recorded. CDR1 is SGHTA, CDR2 FQGNSA, per germline. CDR3 sequence: CASSLQGGTSGSWNIQYF.

The V gene is TRBV5-1, the J gene TRBJ1-1; there is no DNA to check the TCRdb D call of TRBD1. The CDR3 extends over 13 amino acids. Only the protein is available. Germline V gene data show CDR1 as SGHRS and CDR2 as YFSETQ. CDR3 residues: CASSYLGQAEAFF.

CDR3 sequence: CASSLEIGQGRYEQYF. This chain uses TRBV5-6 with TRBJ2-7; TCRdb names TRBD1, which stays unverified in the absence of DNA. There are 16 residues in the CDR3. DNA for this receptor is not on file. Germline V CDR1 and CDR2: SGHDT, YYEEEE.

The chain is built from TRBV7-9 and TRBJ2-3; TCRdb calls TRBD2, which cannot be checked without DNA. The CDR3 extends over 19 amino acids. No DNA sequence was recorded. In germline, CDR1 is SEHNR, CDR2 FQNEAQ (reference sequence). CDR3 in amino acids: CASSLVDSLSGRARYTQYF.